A single sample is the source of the 18 T cell receptor beta chains below, sequenced in a study of blood T cells in healthy people across ages. For the second PCR, which ran for roughly 6 to 12 cycles, a sample-barcoded 5' primer and a J-beta primer mix were used. One entry per CDR3 protein, called by TCRdb with MiXCR from the 5' RACE reads. In the table there are over 500,000 distinct CDR3 sequences, about 29% of which are singletons. The sample was also reused in another study, on T cells of mothers and their children.

The sequenced sample consisted of blood. Receptor source: a boy younger than 10 in good health.

The chain couples TRBV20-1 to TRBJ2-7; D is unresolved. Trimming left V 0 bases short and J 0 bases short, with 9 bases between. Germline CDR1 and CDR2: DFQATT and SNEGSKA (reference sequence). This CDR3 spans 14 amino acids. The DNA for the CDR3 is TGCAGTGCTAGAGATAAGGTGAGCTCCTACGAGCAGTACTTC. The encoded protein is CSARDKVSSYEQYF.

This clonotype has just a few counts. This chain links TRBV20-1 with TRBJ2-2, with D maybe TRBD2 (6 bases). The CDR3 loop spans 14 amino acids. Germline V gives CDR1 DFQATT, CDR2 SNEGSKA (reference sequence). V dropped 5 bases and J dropped 5 bases, with 15 bases sitting between them. CDR3 nucleotides: TGCAGTGCTCGGGCTTGGGACTCTACCGGGGAGCTGTTTTTT. Translating gives CSARAWDSTGELFF.

The V call is TRBV20-1, the J call TRBJ1-1; perhaps TRBD1 as D (5 bases). From germline, CDR1 is DFQATT and CDR2 SNEGSKA (reference sequence). CDR3 length: 15 amino acids. The V gene lost 0 bases and the J gene lost 5 bases, with 16 bases spanning the gap. CDR3 protein: CSARDWGRVTTEAFF. CDR3 nucleotides: TGCAGTGCTAGAGATTGGGGGAGGGTTACAACTGAAGCTTTCTTT.

This clonotype was observed a single time. The V and J genes are TRBV20-1 and TRBJ2-2; D possibly corresponds to TRBD1 (6 bases). V was trimmed by 0 bases and J by 7 bases, leaving 12 bases between them. This CDR3 comprises 14 residues. CDR1 and CDR2 (germline): DFQATT, SNEGSKA (reference sequence). Written as DNA, the CDR3 is TGCAGTGCTAGAGAACTGGGGGCCGGCGGGGAGCTGTTTTTT. Translating gives CSARELGAGGELFF.

This clonotype was seen only a few times. The CDR3 region is CASSIGLAGYNEQFF. CDR3 coding DNA: TGTGCCAGTAGTATTGGGCTAGCGGGGTACAATGAGCAGTTCTTC. The chain has TRBV19 and TRBJ2-1, with TRBD2 matching over 9 bases. In germline, CDR1 is LNHDA, CDR2 SQIVND (reference sequence). This CDR3 region has 15 residues. V was clipped by 3 bases and J by 4 bases; unmatched bases: 4.

The rearrangement uses TRBV12-3 or TRBV12-4 and TRBJ2-2; perhaps TRBD1 as D (6 bases). The CDR3 totals 15 residues. V lost 3 bases and J 5 bases, leaving 13 bases between the germline ends. The CDR3 protein is CASSFYRVDTGELFF. The CDR3 nucleotides are TGTGCCAGCAGTTTTTACAGGGTTGATACCGGGGAGCTGTTTTTT.

The sample holds a few counts of this clonotype. V is TRBV5-1 and J is TRBJ2-5; 12 nucleotides align to TRBD2. The J call may be mistaken, given a closer DNA end match to TRBJ2-1. The CDR3 loop spans 16 amino acids. CDR1 is SGHRS, CDR2 YFSETQ, per germline. In DNA, the CDR3 is TGCGCCAGCAGCGGGACTAGCGGGCATGCTTACAATGAGCAGTTCTTC. The encoded protein is CASSGTSGHAYNEQFF.

This clonotype was seen only a few times. CDR3 amino acids: CASSKHRGYEQYF. As DNA, the CDR3 is TGTGCCAGCAGCAAGCATCGGGGGTACGAGCAGTACTTC. This sequence joins TRBV7-9 and TRBJ2-7; possible D gene TRBD2, 6 bases. The V end was cut by 5 bases, the J end by 4 bases, with 12 bases between. The length of the CDR3 is 13 residues. Germline V gives CDR1 SEHNR, CDR2 FQNEAQ (reference sequence).

This clonotype was observed a few times. The gene calls are TRBV29-1 and TRBJ2-1; 9 positions match TRBD1. V lost 0 bases and J lost 10; bases outside the gene matches: 7. The CDR3 sequence is 14 residues long. Germline assignment: CDR1 SQVTM and CDR2 ANQGSEA. The CDR3 sequence is CSVEDRDRVFEQFF. For the CDR3, the DNA is TGCAGCGTTGAAGATAGGGACAGGGTATTCGAGCAGTTCTTC.

This clonotype was found a few times. CDR3 region: CASSQDLQAYGAYEQYF. The CDR3 nucleotides read TGTGCCAGCAGCCAAGATCTACAGGCCTATGGGGCCTACGAGCAGTACTTC. The chain employs TRBV3-1 and TRBJ2-5; the D gene is possibly TRBD1 (5 bases). The J call may be in error: the DNA end matches TRBJ2-7 better. CDR3 length: 17 residues. Germline CDR1 and CDR2: LGHDT and YNNKEL (reference sequence).

This chain links TRBV27 with TRBJ1-2, with 10 bases aligning to TRBD1. V lost 5 bases, J lost 4 bases, and 10 bases stayed unmatched. Per germline, CDR1 MNHEY and CDR2 SMNVEV (reference sequence). This CDR3 contains 16 residues. CDR3 DNA sequence: TGTGCCAGCAGTAATTTGCCGACAGGGGGCATCTATGGCTACACCTTC. This translates into CASSNLPTGGIYGYTF.

This clonotype was counted between two and nine times. The V call is TRBV4-1, the J call TRBJ2-5, with 10 positions matching TRBD2. Germline V gene data show CDR1 as MGHRA and CDR2 as YSYEKL. The V and J ends lost 3 bases and 4 bases, in that order; junction bases with no gene match: 2. This CDR3 contains 14 residues. The CDR3 reads CASSQLAGVETQYF. In nucleotides, the CDR3 is TGCGCCAGCAGCCAGCTAGCGGGAGTAGAGACCCAGTACTTC.

In this sample, this clonotype turned up a few times. The gene calls are TRBV7-9 and TRBJ2-7; possible D gene TRBD2, 6 bases. Germline-derived CDR1 and CDR2 are SEHNR and FQNEAQ (reference sequence). The CDR3 extends over 14 amino acids. The V end lost 0 bases, the J end lost 5 bases, and 11 bases lay between the germline ends. The CDR3 protein is CASSLAPRGDEQYF. The CDR3 coding sequence is TGTGCCAGCAGCTTAGCCCCGCGGGGAGACGAGCAGTACTTC.

This clonotype was seen a few times. J is TRBJ2-1 and V is TRBV2; D call uncertain. CDR3 length: 13 residues. The V gene's germline CDR1 is SNHLY and CDR2 FYNNEI. V was shortened by 7 bases and J by 7 bases, with 14 bases between the two germline ends. DNA of the CDR3: TGTGCCAGCATGATCGAGATTCAGAATGAGCAGTTCTTC. Translating gives CASMIEIQNEQFF.

This clonotype was detected a few times. The gene calls are TRBV15 and TRBJ1-5; D possibly corresponds to TRBD1 (6 bases). There are 14 residues in the CDR3. Trimming removed 3 bases from V and 4 bases from J, with 10 bases in between. Germline-derived CDR1 and CDR2 are LNHNV and YYDKDF (reference sequence). As DNA, the CDR3 is TGTGCCACCAGCAGCCCGGGACAAAATCAGCCCCAGCATTTT. This sequence encodes CATSSPGQNQPQHF.

This clonotype has just a few counts. The genes are TRBV7-6 and TRBJ1-5; D gene ambiguous. This CDR3 is 13 amino acids long. The germline gives CDR1 SGHVS, CDR2 FNYEAQ. Trimming removed 5 bases from V and 7 bases from J, with 12 bases in between. The CDR3 coding sequence is TGTGCCAGCAGCCATGACGCCGGCCAGCCCCAGCATTTT. It translates to CASSHDAGQPQHF.

J is TRBJ1-2 and V is TRBV11-2; D is possibly TRBD1 (6 bases). The CDR3 consists of 14 residues. Germline V gives CDR1 SGHAT, CDR2 FQNNGV. Trimming left V 1 base short and J 6 bases short, with 12 bases between. CDR3 sequence (DNA): TGTGCCAGCAGCTTAGGCCAGGGGCGGGATGGCTACACCTTC. Translated: CASSLGQGRDGYTF.

The chain carries TRBV27 and TRBJ2-1; a possible D gene is TRBD2 (6 bases). The V gene lost 4 bases and the J gene lost 4 bases, with 14 bases spanning the gap. The CDR3 has 15 amino acids. Looked up from germline, CDR1 is MNHEY and CDR2 is SMNVEV (reference sequence). CDR3 sequence: CASSSRGAIYNEQFF. In DNA form, the CDR3 reads TGTGCCAGCAGTTCCCGCGGGGCGATTTACAATGAGCAGTTCTTC.